Listed here is a single T cell receptor (beta chain). Deletions cut 6 bases from V and 0 bases from J, with 12 bases between. There are 15 residues in the CDR3. Germline values: CDR1 MNHEY, CDR2 SVGAGI. The sample is drawn from a study of blood T cell repertoires in COVID-19. The table came from immunoSEQ multiplex PCR; TCRdb's copy has only in-frame clones and leaves some out. The sample has 90,000 to 120,000 clones, approximately 80% seen once. The sequencing input was peripheral blood. This receptor was identified in a man between 70 and 80 years old with acute or convalescent COVID-19. This chain links TRBV6-5 with TRBJ1-3, with D possibly being TRBD1 (5 bases). CDR3 nucleotide sequence: TGTGCCAGCAGAAAACAGGCCACCTCTGGAAACACCATATATTTT. It encodes CASRKQATSGNTIYF.